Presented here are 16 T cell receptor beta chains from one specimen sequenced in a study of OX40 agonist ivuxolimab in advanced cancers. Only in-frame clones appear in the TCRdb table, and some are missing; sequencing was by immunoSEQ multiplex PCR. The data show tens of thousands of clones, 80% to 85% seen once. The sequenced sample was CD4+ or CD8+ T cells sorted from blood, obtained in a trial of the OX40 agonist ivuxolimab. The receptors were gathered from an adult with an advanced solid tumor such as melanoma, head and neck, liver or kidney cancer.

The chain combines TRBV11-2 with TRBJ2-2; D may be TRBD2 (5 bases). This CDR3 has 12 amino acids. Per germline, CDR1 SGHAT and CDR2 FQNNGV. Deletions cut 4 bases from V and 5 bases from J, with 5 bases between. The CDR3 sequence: CASSSGTGELFF. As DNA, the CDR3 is TGTGCCAGCAGCTCGGGAACCGGGGAGCTGTTTTTT.

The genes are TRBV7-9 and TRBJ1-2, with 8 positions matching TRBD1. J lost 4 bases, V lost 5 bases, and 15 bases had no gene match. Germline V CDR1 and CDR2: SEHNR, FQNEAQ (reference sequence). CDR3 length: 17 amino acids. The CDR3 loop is CASSQTGAASRGYGYTF. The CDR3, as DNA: TGTGCCAGCAGCCAGACAGGGGCCGCCTCCAGGGGCTATGGCTACACCTTC.

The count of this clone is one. The CDR3 nucleotides read TGTGCCACCAGTGTAGCGGGGGGAGATACGCAGTATTTT. Protein sequence: CATSVAGGDTQYF. The J gene is TRBJ2-3, the V gene TRBV15, with 10 bases aligning to TRBD2. The trim removed 6 bases at V and 5 bases at J, leaving 2 bases unmatched. Germline lookup yields CDR1 LNHNV and CDR2 YYDKDF (reference sequence). CDR3 length equals 13 residues.

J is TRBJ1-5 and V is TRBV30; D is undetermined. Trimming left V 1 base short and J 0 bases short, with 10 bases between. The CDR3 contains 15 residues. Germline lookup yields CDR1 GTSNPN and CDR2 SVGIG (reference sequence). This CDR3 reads CAWSAYSHSNQPQHF. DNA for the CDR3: TGTGCCTGGAGTGCGTACAGTCATAGCAATCAGCCCCAGCATTTT.

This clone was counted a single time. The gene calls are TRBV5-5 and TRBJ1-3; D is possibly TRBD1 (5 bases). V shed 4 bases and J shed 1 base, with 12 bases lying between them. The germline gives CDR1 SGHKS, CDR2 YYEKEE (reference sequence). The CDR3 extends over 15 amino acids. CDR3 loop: CASSLTWGSGNTIYF. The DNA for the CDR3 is TGTGCCAGCAGCCTCACGTGGGGGTCTGGAAACACCATATATTTT.

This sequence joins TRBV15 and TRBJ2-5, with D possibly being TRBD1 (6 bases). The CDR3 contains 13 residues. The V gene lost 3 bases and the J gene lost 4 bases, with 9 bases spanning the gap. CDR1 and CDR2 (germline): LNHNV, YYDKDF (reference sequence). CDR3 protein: CATSSKGGETQYF. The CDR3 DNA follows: TGTGCCACCAGCAGCAAAGGGGGAGAGACCCAGTACTTC.

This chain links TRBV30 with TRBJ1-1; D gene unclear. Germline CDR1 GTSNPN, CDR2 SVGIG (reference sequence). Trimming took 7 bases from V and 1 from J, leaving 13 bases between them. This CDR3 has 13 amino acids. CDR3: CASEVRRNTEAFF. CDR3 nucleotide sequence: TGTGCCTCCGAAGTGCGAAGGAACACTGAAGCTTTCTTT.

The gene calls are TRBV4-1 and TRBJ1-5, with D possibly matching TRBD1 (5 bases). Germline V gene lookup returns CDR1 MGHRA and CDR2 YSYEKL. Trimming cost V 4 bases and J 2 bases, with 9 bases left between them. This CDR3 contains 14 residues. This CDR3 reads CASSLRDGNQPQHF. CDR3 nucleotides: TGCGCCAGCAGCCTTCGGGACGGCAATCAGCCCCAGCATTTT.

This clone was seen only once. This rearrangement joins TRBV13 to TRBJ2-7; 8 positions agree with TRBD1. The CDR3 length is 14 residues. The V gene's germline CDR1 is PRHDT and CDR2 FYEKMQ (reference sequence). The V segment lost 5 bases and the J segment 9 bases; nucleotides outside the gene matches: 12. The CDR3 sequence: CASSTPDREAAQYF. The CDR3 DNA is TGTGCCAGCAGCACCCCGGACAGGGAAGCAGCGCAGTACTTC.

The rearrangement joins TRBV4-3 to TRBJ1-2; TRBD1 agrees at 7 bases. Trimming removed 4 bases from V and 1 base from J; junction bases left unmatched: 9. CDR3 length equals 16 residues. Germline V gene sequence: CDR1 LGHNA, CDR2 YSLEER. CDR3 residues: CASSLITGTDNYGYTF. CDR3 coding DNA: TGCGCCAGCAGCCTTATAACCGGGACAGATAACTATGGCTACACCTTC.

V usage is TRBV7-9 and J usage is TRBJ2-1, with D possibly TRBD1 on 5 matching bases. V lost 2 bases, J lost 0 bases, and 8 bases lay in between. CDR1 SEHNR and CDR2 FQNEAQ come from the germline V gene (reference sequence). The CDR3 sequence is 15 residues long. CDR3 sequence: CASSLRGSSYNEQFF. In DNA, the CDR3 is TGTGCCAGCAGCTTAAGGGGAAGCTCCTACAATGAGCAGTTCTTC.

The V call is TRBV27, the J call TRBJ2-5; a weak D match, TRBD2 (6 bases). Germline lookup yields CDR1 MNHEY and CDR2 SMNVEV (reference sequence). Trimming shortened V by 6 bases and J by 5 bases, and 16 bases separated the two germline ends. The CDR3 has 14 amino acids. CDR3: CASRPGGVVETQYF. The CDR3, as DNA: TGTGCCAGCAGACCCGGGGGAGTGGTTGAGACCCAGTACTTC.

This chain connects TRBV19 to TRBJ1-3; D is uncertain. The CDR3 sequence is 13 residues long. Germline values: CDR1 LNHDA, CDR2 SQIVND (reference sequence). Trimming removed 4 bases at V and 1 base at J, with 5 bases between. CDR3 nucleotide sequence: TGTGCCAGTAGTAGTCCTTCTGGAAACACCATATATTTT. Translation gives CASSSPSGNTIYF.

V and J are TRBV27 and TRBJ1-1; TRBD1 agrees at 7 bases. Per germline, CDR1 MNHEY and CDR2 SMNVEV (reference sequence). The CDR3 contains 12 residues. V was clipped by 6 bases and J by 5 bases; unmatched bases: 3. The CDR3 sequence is CASRRGRTEAFF. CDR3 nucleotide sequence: TGTGCCAGCAGAAGGGGGCGGACTGAAGCTTTCTTT.

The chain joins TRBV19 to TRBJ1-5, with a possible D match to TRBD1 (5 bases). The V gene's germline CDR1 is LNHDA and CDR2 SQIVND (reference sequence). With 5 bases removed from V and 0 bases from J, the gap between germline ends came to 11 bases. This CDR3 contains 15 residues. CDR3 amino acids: CASSAFGGSNQPQHF. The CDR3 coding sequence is TGTGCCAGTAGTGCATTCGGGGGTAGCAATCAGCCCCAGCATTTT.

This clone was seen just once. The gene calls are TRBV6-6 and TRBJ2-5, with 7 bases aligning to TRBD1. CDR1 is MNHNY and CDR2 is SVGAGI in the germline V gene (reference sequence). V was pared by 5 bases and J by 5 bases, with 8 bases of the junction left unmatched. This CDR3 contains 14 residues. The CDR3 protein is CASSRWTGGETQYF. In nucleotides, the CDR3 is TGTGCCAGCAGTAGGTGGACAGGCGGGGAGACCCAGTACTTC.